One T cell receptor beta chain is described in this entry. The antigen remains undetermined. The PCR had 60 Vbeta and 13 Jbeta primers. Sequencing was performed with immunoSEQ multiplex PCR; in TCRdb, only in-frame clones are kept and a portion is missing. The repertoire holds some 190,000 clones, just under 75% seen once, with under 5% in the top ten. The sample is drawn from a study of cytomegalovirus exposure and HLA in healthy donors. Study as a whole: Of all 400 or so donors who were genotyped, roughly 81% belonged to the Caucasian-associated ancestry cluster. Study-wide findings and caveats: It has been reported that TCR beta sequences accurately predicted the HLA-A and HLA-B alleles of most subjects.

The TCR comes from a man under 40 in good health and CMV-seropositive. Material for sequencing was PBMCs.

This CDR3 is CASRNLWGYEQYF. In DNA form, the CDR3 reads TGTGCCAGCAGGAACCTTTGGGGCTACGAGCAGTACTTC. The chain is built from TRBV6-1 and TRBJ2-5, with unresolved D. TRBJ2-7 explains the end of the DNA better; the J call may be wrong. This CDR3 comprises 13 residues. The germline V gene encodes CDR1 MNHNS and CDR2 SASEGT.